This T cell receptor beta chain was sequenced for a study of early T cells in non-severe SARS-CoV-2 infection. TCRdb itself ran the 5' RACE reads through MiXCR, one entry per CDR3 protein. The data show 50,000 to 65,000 distinct CDR3 sequences, roughly 9.2% seen once. This clonotype was detected only a few times. Antigen specificity is unknown. Study observations and caveats: The matching step, a VDJdb search, favored anti-spike CD8 responses and missed private and CD4 specificities.

With 5 bases removed from V and 2 bases from J, the gap between germline ends came to 10 bases. This CDR3 region has 14 residues. CDR1 is SEHNR, CDR2 FQNEAQ, per germline (reference sequence). The specimen sequenced was whole blood. The chain has TRBV7-9 and TRBJ1-5, with D maybe TRBD1 (6 bases). This clonotype was sampled from an adult who was a healthcare worker with PCR-confirmed SARS-CoV-2 infection or an uninfected control (not recorded which). The CDR3 reads CASSRGGGNQPQHF. The CDR3 DNA reads TGTGCCAGCAGCAGAGGGGGAGGCAATCAGCCCCAGCATTTT.